The 31 T cell receptor beta chains below come from one sample, sequenced in a study of shared clonotypes between healthy human individuals. The repertoire was sequenced with immunoSEQ multiplex PCR; TCRdb's copy has only in-frame clones and lacks some. The data hold 450,000 to 550,000 clones, with more than 65% observed a single time. The sequencing input was PBMCs. Every receptor here comes from a woman in her thirties or forties in good health. Some clones in this sample may be carry-over from other donors' samples.

The chain combines TRBV15 with TRBJ1-4, with TRBD1 identical over 10 bases. With 0 bases clipped from V and 8 bases from J, the junction kept 6 bases outside the gene matches. This CDR3 contains 16 residues. From germline, CDR1 is LNHNV and CDR2 YYDKDF (reference sequence). The CDR3 nucleotides are TGTGCCACCAGCAGAGATCCGACAGGGGGCAGCGAAAAACTGTTTTTT. Protein product: CATSRDPTGGSEKLFF.

The chain combines TRBV27 with TRBJ2-5, with D possibly being TRBD1 (5 bases). Deletions cut 7 bases from V and 6 bases from J, with 12 bases between. CDR3 size: 12 residues. Germline values: CDR1 MNHEY, CDR2 SMNVEV (reference sequence). The CDR3 nucleotides read TGTGCCAGCAAGGGCAGGGCGAAGACCCAGTACTTC. Protein: CASKGRAKTQYF.

The rearrangement links TRBV28 to TRBJ2-1, with D uncertain. V was cut by 6 bases and J by 7 bases, with 10 bases left in between. The CDR3 totals 12 residues. Germline V gives CDR1 MDHEN, CDR2 SYDVKM. This CDR3 reads CASRAARNEQFF. Here the CDR3 DNA reads TGTGCCAGCAGAGCAGCTCGGAATGAGCAGTTCTTC.

This chain joins TRBV7-2 and TRBJ2-1, with TRBD2 identical over 8 bases. The V gene's germline CDR1 is SGHTA and CDR2 FQGNSA. The trim removed 5 bases at V and 7 bases at J, leaving 13 bases unmatched. CDR3 length: 16 amino acids. The CDR3 DNA follows: TGTGCCAGCAGCCCAGGAGGTAGCGGGACGAATAATGAGCAGTTCTTC. Encoded protein: CASSPGGSGTNNEQFF.

The chain carries TRBV27 and TRBJ1-2; D is unclear. Per the germline V gene, CDR1 is MNHEY and CDR2 is SMNVEV (reference sequence). V lost 2 bases and J lost 3, with 16 bases in between. CDR3 length equals 16 residues. In DNA form, the CDR3 reads TGTGCCAGCAGTTTAGAGTCTAACGGAGTCTACTATGGCTACACCTTC. Translating gives CASSLESNGVYYGYTF.

Details on this clone: At one end the junction does not follow the germline gene, possibly because of a read error. The V and J genes are TRBV7-7 and TRBJ2-1, with D possibly matching TRBD1 (5 bases). From germline, CDR1 is SSHAT and CDR2 FNYEAQ (reference sequence). CDR3 size: 13 residues. This CDR3 reads CASSFAGIDEQFF. In nucleotides, the CDR3 is TGTGCTAGCAGCTTTGCAGGGATCGATGAGCAGTTCTTC.

This chain connects TRBV5-4 to TRBJ2-4; 9 bases are a match to TRBD1. CDR1 is SGHNT and CDR2 is YYREEE in the germline V gene (reference sequence). The V segment lost 4 bases and the J segment 2 bases; nucleotides outside the gene matches: 7. This CDR3 is 16 amino acids long. The DNA for the CDR3 is TGTGCCAGCAGCCCCACAGGGGGCAGTACCAAAAACATTCAGTACTTC. Protein sequence: CASSPTGGSTKNIQYF.

The chain is built from TRBV6-1 and TRBJ1-1; D is unresolved. This CDR3 is built from 14 residues. Germline assignment: CDR1 MNHNS and CDR2 SASEGT. The V end was cut by 4 bases, the J end by 6 bases, with 15 bases between. The CDR3 nucleotides are TGTGCCAGCAGTGCCGCAGACGGGAGAGCTGAAGCTTTCTTT. This encodes CASSAADGRAEAFF.

The V call is TRBV4-1, the J call TRBJ2-1; TRBD2 agrees at 8 bases. Trimming at V came to 1 base and at J to 8 bases, leaving 16 bases not matched to a gene. The germline CDR1 and CDR2 sequences are MGHRA and YSYEKL. The CDR3 runs to 18 residues. The CDR3 sequence is CASSQVAFGGGRRYEQFF. DNA for the CDR3: TGCGCCAGCAGCCAAGTGGCCTTTGGGGGCGGGAGGCGCTATGAGCAGTTCTTC.

The chain combines TRBV4-2 with TRBJ2-6; no clear D. V was clipped by 1 base and J by 4 bases, with 11 bases between them. Germline CDR1 and CDR2: LGHNA and YNFKEQ. CDR3 size: 16 residues. The CDR3 DNA reads TGTGCCAGCAGCCAAGTGGGTGCGAGCGGGGCCAACGTCCTGACTTTC. Protein sequence: CASSQVGASGANVLTF.

The rearrangement links TRBV11-2 to TRBJ2-7; 10 bases map to TRBD1. CDR3 size: 13 residues. Germline assignment: CDR1 SGHAT and CDR2 FQNNGV. V trimming: 1 base; J trimming: 6 bases; junction bases outside the gene matches: 0. CDR3 loop: CASSLGTGGEQYF. CDR3 coding DNA: TGTGCCAGCAGCTTAGGGACAGGGGGCGAGCAGTACTTC.

This chain uses TRBV9 with TRBJ2-1; the D gene is possibly TRBD2 (5 bases). From germline, CDR1 is SGDLS and CDR2 YYNGEE. This CDR3 comprises 11 residues. V was shortened by 3 bases and J by 7 bases, with 5 bases between the two germline ends. The CDR3 DNA reads TGTGCCAGCAGCGCGGGAAATGAGCAGTTCTTC. Translated: CASSAGNEQFF.

CDR3 protein: CASRTQGVETQYF. As DNA, the CDR3 is TGTGCCAGCAGGACACAGGGGGTGGAGACCCAGTACTTC. This sequence joins TRBV28 and TRBJ2-5; 8 positions match TRBD1. Germline lookup yields CDR1 MDHEN and CDR2 SYDVKM. This CDR3 contains 13 residues. With V trimmed by 6 bases and J by 5 bases, 5 bases remained unmatched. Full variable domain (remainder filled in from reference TRBV28 and TRBJ2-5): DVKVTQSSRYLVKRTGEKVFLECVQDMDHENMFWYRQDPGLGLRLIYFSYDVKMKEKGDIPEGYSVSREKKERFSLILESASTNQTSMYLCASRTQGVETQYFGPGTRLLVL.

This chain joins TRBV19 and TRBJ2-1; 7 bases are shared with TRBD2. In germline, CDR1 is LNHDA, CDR2 SQIVND (reference sequence). V lost 4 bases, J lost 4 bases, and 4 bases stayed unmatched. This CDR3 is built from 14 residues. The CDR3 loop is CASSKLATYNEQFF. DNA of the CDR3: TGTGCCAGTAGTAAACTAGCGACTTACAATGAGCAGTTCTTC.

V is TRBV7-2 and J is TRBJ2-3, with 12 bases lining up with TRBD2. Germline V gives CDR1 SGHTA, CDR2 FQGNSA. With V trimmed by 4 bases and J by 7 bases, 9 bases remained unmatched. The length of the CDR3 is 16 residues. The CDR3 protein is CASSYPMTSGGNTQYF. For the CDR3, the DNA is TGTGCCAGCAGCTACCCGATGACTAGCGGGGGCAATACGCAGTATTTT.

This clone has a single count. V usage is TRBV9 and J usage is TRBJ2-6; 10 bases map to TRBD1. The CDR3 length is 18 residues. Germline V lookup: CDR1 SGDLS, CDR2 YYNGEE. The J segment lost 1 base and the V segment lost 1 base, leaving 5 bases of the junction unmatched. The CDR3 coding sequence is TGTGCCAGCAGCGTAAAGACAGGGGGCCTATCTGGGGCCAACGTCCTGACTTTC. It yields the protein CASSVKTGGLSGANVLTF.

The CDR3 loop reads CASSLRGDGEAFF. DNA for the CDR3: TGTGCCAGCAGCCTCAGGGGGGACGGTGAAGCTTTCTTT. This chain links TRBV6-5 with TRBJ1-1, with 7 bases lining up with TRBD1. Trimming took 6 bases from V and 7 from J; bases not matched to a gene: 8. There are 13 residues in the CDR3. Germline V lookup: CDR1 MNHEY, CDR2 SVGAGI.

The V and J genes are TRBV5-4 and TRBJ2-5, with 10 bases lining up with TRBD2. The germline V gene has CDR1 SGHNT and CDR2 YYREEE (reference sequence). The CDR3 is 16 residues long. With V trimmed by 5 bases and J by 5 bases, 12 bases remained unmatched. The CDR3 DNA follows: TGTGCCAGCAGATCCGGACTAGCGGCGATCCTGGAGACCCAGTACTTC. It codes for CASRSGLAAILETQYF.

The J gene is TRBJ2-2, the V gene TRBV7-2; 7 bases match TRBD2. Per the germline V gene, CDR1 is SGHTA and CDR2 is FQGNSA. The V gene end was trimmed by 1 base and the J gene end by 6 bases; junction bases not matched to a gene: 8. This CDR3 comprises 16 residues. CDR3 DNA sequence: TGTGCCAGCAGCTTAGACTCTGGCGGGAGTGCCGGGGAGCTGTTTTTT. Translated: CASSLDSGGSAGELFF.

This clone showed up many times. The rearrangement links TRBV19 to TRBJ2-7; 11 bases fit TRBD2. V lost 4 bases to trimming and J lost 5 bases; unmatched junction nucleotides: 7. CDR3 size: 15 residues. Germline CDR1 is LNHDA and CDR2 is SQIVND (reference sequence). The CDR3 DNA is TGTGCCAGTAGTACTCCGGGACTAGCGGCAAACGAGCAGTACTTC. Amino acids: CASSTPGLAANEQYF.

The chain is built from TRBV6-5 and TRBJ2-7; TRBD1 agrees at 8 bases. After removal of 3 bases from V and 6 bases from J, the junction contained 10 bases not matched to a gene. The CDR3 has 15 amino acids. Germline CDR1 is MNHEY and CDR2 is SVGAGI. This CDR3 reads CASSYGTGIQVEQYF. The CDR3 DNA sequence: TGTGCCAGCAGTTATGGGACAGGTATCCAGGTCGAGCAGTACTTC.

DNA of the CDR3: TGCGCCAGCAGCCAGGGAGGACAGTCTGAAGAGACCCAGTACTTC. It translates to CASSQGGQSEETQYF. This chain uses TRBV4-3 with TRBJ2-5, with D perhaps assigned TRBD1 or TRBD2 (6 bases each). The CDR3 runs to 15 residues. Germline V gene sequence: CDR1 LGHNA, CDR2 YSLEER. The V gene lost 3 bases and the J gene lost 3 bases, with 14 bases spanning the gap.

This clone has just one count. The chain is built from TRBV18 and TRBJ2-2, with 9 bases lining up with TRBD1. Germline loops: CDR1 KGHSH, CDR2 LQKENI. The junction had 5 bases not matched to a gene; V was cut back by 3 bases and J by 3 bases. CDR3 length: 16 amino acids. CDR3 in amino acids: CASSPLNRGHTGELFF. For the CDR3, the DNA is TGTGCCAGCTCACCGCTCAACAGGGGGCACACCGGGGAGCTGTTTTTT.

The V call is TRBV4-3, the J call TRBJ2-7; D gene ambiguous. Germline CDR1 reads LGHNA; CDR2 reads YSLEER. There are 14 residues in the CDR3. Trimming cost V 0 bases and J 6 bases, with 12 bases left between them. The CDR3 nucleotides read TGCGCCAGCAGCCAAGATCGCCCCGATCCCGAGCAGTACTTC. It codes for CASSQDRPDPEQYF.

This clone was picked up one time. This chain joins TRBV27 and TRBJ2-1; D unresolved. With 2 bases removed from V and 6 bases from J, the gap between germline ends came to 5 bases. The CDR3 runs 12 residues. Germline V lookup: CDR1 MNHEY, CDR2 SMNVEV (reference sequence). CDR3 protein: CASSLGPNEQFF. CDR3 in DNA: TGTGCCAGCAGTTTAGGCCCCAATGAGCAGTTCTTC.

Concerning this clone itself: This may stem from a read error, because a much larger clone lies one nucleotide away. The chain links TRBV5-1 to TRBJ2-3, with 8 bases fitting TRBD1. The ends lost 4 bases at V and 1 base at J; junction bases unmatched: 2. Germline loops: CDR1 SGHRS, CDR2 YFSETQ. The CDR3 extends over 14 amino acids. The CDR3 reads CASSQDRGTDTQYF. The DNA for the CDR3 is TGCGCCAGCAGCCAGGACAGGGGCACAGATACGCAGTATTTT.

The genes are TRBV7-9 and TRBJ1-4, with D perhaps TRBD1 (5 bases). The V and J ends lost 5 bases and 7 bases respectively, with 11 bases between them. The CDR3 is 13 amino acids. Germline V gene data show CDR1 as SEHNR and CDR2 as FQNEAQ (reference sequence). The CDR3 DNA reads as TGTGCCAGCAGCGAGGGGCTAGCTGAAAAACTGTTTTTT. Its translation is CASSEGLAEKLFF. Drawing the rest from reference TRBV7-9 and TRBJ1-4, the complete variable domain is DTGVSQNPRHKITKRGQNVTFRCDPISEHNRLYWYRQTLGQGPEFLTYFQNEAQLEKSRLLSDRFSAERPKGSFSTLEIQRTEQGDSAMYLCASSEGLAEKLFFGSGTQLSVL.

In this sample, this clone turned up a few times. This rearrangement joins TRBV15 to TRBJ2-1; D is uncertain. Germline assignment: CDR1 LNHNV and CDR2 YYDKDF (reference sequence). The CDR3 runs 12 residues. Trimming removed 1 base at V and 7 bases at J, with 5 bases between. CDR3 sequence (DNA): TGTGCCACCAGCAGAGTTGCTAATGAGCAGTTCTTC. Its protein product is CATSRVANEQFF.

The V gene is TRBV10-3, the J gene TRBJ2-7, with 8 bases identical to TRBD2. The CDR3 is 12 amino acids. V shed 7 bases and J 5 bases; nucleotides not matched to a gene: 4. Germline V gene lookup returns CDR1 ENHRY and CDR2 SYGVKD. In DNA, the CDR3 is TGTGCCATCAAGGGACTAGAAGACGAGCAGTACTTC. It encodes CAIKGLEDEQYF.

V gene TRBV7-6 combines with J gene TRBJ2-1, with 9 bases that match TRBD1. Trimming took 3 bases from V and 1 from J; bases not matched to a gene: 7. Per germline, CDR1 SGHVS and CDR2 FNYEAQ. The CDR3 is 17 residues long. CDR3 DNA: TGTGCCAGCAGCTTTTTACAGGGGGCAGGGTCCTACAATGAGCAGTTCTTC. It is translated as CASSFLQGAGSYNEQFF.

V usage is TRBV28 and J usage is TRBJ1-3; TRBD1 is a possible D gene (5 bases). V lost 5 bases and J lost 0, with 8 bases in between. Germline V gene data show CDR1 as MDHEN and CDR2 as SYDVKM. The CDR3 extends over 14 amino acids. The CDR3 DNA reads as TGTGCCAGCAGTCTACAGGCCTCTGGAAACACCATATATTTT. Its protein product is CASSLQASGNTIYF.